This TCR beta chain was observed in a study of regulatory T cells in long-lasting Graves disease. Study overall: It was over 5 years of antithyroid drugs, with positive TSH receptor antibodies, that meant persistent Graves' disease.

As to time point: persistent/refractory GD, antithyroid drugs over 5 years with positive TRAb. The TCR library was made from RNA extracted from PBMCs. Building of the TCR beta libraries involved iRepertoire HTBI primers and Arm-PCR of CDR3 regions. TCRdb reprocessed the multiplex PCR reads via MiXCR and lists one record per CDR3 protein. The profile shows 400,000 to 500,000 distinct CDR3 sequences, about 20% of them singletons. Study results and limitations: In persistent patients, shared public clonotypes (more than 2,500) outnumbered those in new patients (about 1,000). TCR diversity was lower in persistent Graves' patients (versus newly diagnosed ones).

Germline V gene sequence: CDR1 SGHTA, CDR2 FQGNSA. The CDR3 has 15 amino acids. With 5 bases clipped from V and 4 bases from J, the junction kept 9 bases outside the gene matches. This clonotype was recorded many times. What it binds is unknown. The sequencing here drew on peripheral blood mononuclear cells (PBMCs), taken when the disease was refractory, from a patient treated with antithyroid drugs. V is TRBV7-2 and J is TRBJ2-7, with 9 bases aligning to TRBD1. This clonotype was obtained from a female donor with Graves disease. The CDR3 is CASSPTGGAQYEQYF. As DNA, the CDR3 is TGTGCCAGCAGCCCCACAGGGGGCGCTCAGTACGAGCAGTACTTC.